This TCR beta chain was recorded in a study of T cell repertoires in cytomegalovirus infection. About the research overall: Researchers turned to recently identified HLA-C-restricted CMV epitopes as well as well-studied HLA-B-restricted ones. Public signatures in TCR beta pointed to CMV infection and matching HLA type.

V was trimmed by 0 bases and J by 3 bases, leaving 9 bases between them. The CDR3 runs to 14 residues. CDR1 MNHNY and CDR2 SVGAGI come from the germline V gene (reference sequence). Study results and limitations: Carriers of CMV plus the relevant HLA were identified by cumulative public TCR beta family frequency. In two of eight donors, the top clonotype was HLA-C-restricted CMV-specific.

With regard to this clonotype: Its antigen is undetermined.

TCRdb used MiXCR to reprocess the reads, holding one entry per CDR3 protein. The table has 400,000 to 600,000 distinct CDR3 sequences, roughly 46% seen once. This TCR came from a human donor in good health (CMV status not recorded). Some clones in this sample may be carry-over from other donors' samples. The rearrangement links TRBV6-6 to TRBJ2-7, with D tentatively TRBD2 (6 bases). This material consisted of cultured PBMCs, taken from culture after CMV antigen stimulation. The CDR3 bases are TGTGCCAGCAGTTACTCGGGGCGGGGCTACGAGCAGTACTTC. As protein: CASSYSGRGYEQYF.